The 26 T cell receptor beta chains in this list originate from one sample, sequenced in a study of shared clonotypes between healthy human individuals. Cells designated naive CD8 were CD45RO-negative and were positively selected for CCR7, with terminally differentiated effector memory CD45RA+ cells excluded. This table comes from immunoSEQ multiplex PCR, and its TCRdb copy is limited to in-frame clones, with some not included. The table has some 1,900,000 clones, around 96% seen once. The sequenced material came from naive CD8+ T cells sorted from blood. The receptors originated from a man in his late teens or twenties in good health.

V and J are TRBV4-1 and TRBJ1-4; D gene ambiguous. The CDR3 is made up of 14 amino acids. The V and J ends lost 5 bases and 7 bases respectively, with 14 bases between them. Germline CDR1 MGHRA, CDR2 YSYEKL. CDR3: CASSSAGSSEKLFF. The CDR3 DNA reads TGCGCCAGCAGCTCGGCCGGGTCGAGTGAAAAACTGTTTTTT.

The chain carries TRBV18 and TRBJ2-7; a weak D match, TRBD1 (5 bases). Trimming took off 5 bases at V and 5 bases at J, with 10 bases between the two ends. CDR1 KGHSH and CDR2 LQKENI come from the germline V gene. This CDR3 comprises 12 residues. The CDR3 DNA reads as TGTGCCAGCTCAGCGGACACCAACGAGCAGTACTTC. Protein sequence: CASSADTNEQYF.

V and J are TRBV7-9 and TRBJ2-4; 8 positions agree with TRBD2. The CDR3 contains 16 residues. The germline V gene has CDR1 SEHNR and CDR2 FQNEAQ (reference sequence). The ends lost 6 bases at V and 3 bases at J; junction bases unmatched: 10. CDR3 coding DNA: TGTGCCAGCAGTGATGAAGCGGGAGCGGTCAAAAACATTCAGTACTTC. Translation: CASSDEAGAVKNIQYF.

In nucleotides, the CDR3 is TGCGCCAGCAGCCAAGACCCCCCACTAGCGGGAGGCTCCGGGGAGCTGTTTTTT. It yields the protein CASSQDPPLAGGSGELFF. The chain is built from TRBV4-3 and TRBJ2-2; 12 nucleotides match TRBD2. With V trimmed by 0 bases and J by 6 bases, 8 bases remained unmatched. Per the germline V gene, CDR1 is LGHNA and CDR2 is YSLEER. The CDR3 loop spans 18 amino acids.

The J gene is TRBJ2-1, the V gene TRBV27; 13 bases line up with TRBD2. Looked up from germline, CDR1 is MNHEY and CDR2 is SMNVEV (reference sequence). V gave up 2 bases and J gave up 0 bases; unmatched junction bases: 7. The CDR3 is made up of 19 amino acids. CDR3 DNA sequence: TGTGCCAGCAGTTTAGTGTGGACTAGCGGGAGTCTCTCCTACAATGAGCAGTTCTTC. It specifies CASSLVWTSGSLSYNEQFF.

Turning to this clone: The sample has other DNA sequences that encode this CDR3 too. The CDR3 spells CASSRGGTDTQYF. The CDR3 DNA reads TGTGCCAGCTCCAGGGGGGGGACAGATACGCAGTATTTT. This rearrangement joins TRBV7-9 to TRBJ2-3, with D perhaps TRBD1 or TRBD2 (7 bases each). The CDR3 consists of 13 residues. Per germline, CDR1 SEHNR and CDR2 FQNEAQ (reference sequence). The germline V and J ends were trimmed by 8 bases and 3 bases, with 12 bases remaining between them.

The V and J genes are TRBV19 and TRBJ2-5, with TRBD2 matching 12 bases. Germline assignment: CDR1 LNHDA and CDR2 SQIVND (reference sequence). J lost 1 base, V lost 7 bases, and 4 bases had no gene match. The CDR3 consists of 15 residues. Here the CDR3 reads CASNPSGGVQETQYF. The CDR3 region has the DNA TGTGCCAGTAACCCTAGCGGGGGGGTCCAAGAGACCCAGTACTTC.

The V gene is TRBV7-9, the J gene TRBJ1-3; D unresolved. The V gene's germline CDR1 is SEHNR and CDR2 FQNEAQ (reference sequence). With 4 bases removed from V and 1 base from J, the gap between germline ends came to 11 bases. This CDR3 comprises 15 residues. Here the CDR3 reads CASSYYLGSGNTIYF. The DNA of the CDR3 is TGTGCCAGCAGCTACTATTTGGGGTCTGGAAACACCATATATTTT.

The chain joins TRBV7-8 to TRBJ1-5; D not certain. The CDR3 length is 16 residues. V lost 2 bases and J 0 bases, leaving 11 bases between the germline ends. Germline lookup yields CDR1 SGHVS and CDR2 FQNEAQ. For the CDR3, the DNA is TGTGCCAGCAGCTTATACTCCGGTTATAGCAATCAGCCCCAGCATTTT. Its protein is CASSLYSGYSNQPQHF.

The V gene is TRBV4-1, the J gene TRBJ2-1, with 13 bases that match TRBD2. CDR1 is MGHRA, CDR2 YSYEKL, per germline. Losses at the gene ends were 6 bases for V and 10 bases for J; bases not matched to a gene: 3. This CDR3 has 13 amino acids. CDR3 bases: TGCGCCAGCAGACTAGCGGGAGGGGAGGAGCAGTTCTTC. Amino acid sequence: CASRLAGGEEQFF.

This clone was seen just once. At the DNA level, this CDR3 is encoded by other sequences in the same sample as well. V usage is TRBV13 and J usage is TRBJ2-7; no reliable D call. V was clipped by 0 bases and J by 2 bases, with 5 bases between them. Germline CDR1 reads PRHDT; CDR2 reads FYEKMQ (reference sequence). This CDR3 spans 13 amino acids. CDR3 region: CASSLGRAYEQYF. The CDR3 DNA reads TGTGCCAGCAGCTTAGGGAGAGCCTACGAGCAGTACTTC. The whole variable domain, filled in from reference TRBV13 and TRBJ2-7, reads AAGVIQSPRHLIKEKRETATLKCYPIPRHDTVYWYQQGPGQDPQFLISFYEKMQSDKGSIPDRFSAQQFSDYHSELNMSSLELGDSALYFCASSLGRAYEQYFGPGTRLTVT.

The chain joins TRBV15 to TRBJ2-1; D is perhaps TRBD2 (5 bases). Germline assignment: CDR1 LNHNV and CDR2 YYDKDF (reference sequence). This CDR3 comprises 15 residues. V shed 1 base and J shed 3 bases, with 10 bases lying between them. CDR3 bases: TGTGCCACCAGCAGAGGTGAAGACTACTACAATGAGCAGTTCTTC. Its protein is CATSRGEDYYNEQFF.

V gene TRBV28 combines with J gene TRBJ1-1; D gene unclear. This CDR3 has 16 residues. The germline V gene has CDR1 MDHEN and CDR2 SYDVKM. Trimming cost V 4 bases and J 0 bases, with 15 bases left between them. CDR3 residues: CASSSPDLLMNTEAFF. The CDR3 DNA follows: TGTGCCAGCAGTTCCCCCGACCTTCTTATGAACACTGAAGCTTTCTTT.

The chain uses TRBV27 and TRBJ1-5; D ambiguous. CDR1 and CDR2 (germline): MNHEY, SMNVEV (reference sequence). V lost 5 bases and J 7 bases, leaving 6 bases between the germline ends. The length of the CDR3 is 11 residues. CDR3: CASSPGQPQHF. CDR3 nucleotides: TGTGCCAGCAGTCCCGGACAGCCCCAGCATTTT.

This clone was recorded once. This chain joins TRBV2 and TRBJ1-2; D might be TRBD1 (5 bases). In germline, CDR1 is SNHLY, CDR2 FYNNEI. This CDR3 region has 15 residues. Deletions cut 4 bases from V and 0 bases from J, with 12 bases between. The CDR3: CASSGGGGSNYGYTF. CDR3 bases: TGTGCCAGCAGTGGCGGGGGGGGATCTAACTATGGCTACACCTTC.

The chain links TRBV4-3 to TRBJ2-7, with D perhaps TRBD2 (6 bases). Germline lookup yields CDR1 LGHNA and CDR2 YSLEER. V lost 3 bases and J lost 0, with 18 bases in between. CDR3 length: 17 residues. The CDR3 sequence is CASSQSLGGPDSYEQYF. The CDR3 DNA sequence: TGCGCCAGCAGCCAGTCACTAGGAGGGCCGGACTCCTACGAGCAGTACTTC.

The rearrangement uses TRBV11-2 and TRBJ2-7; weak D call: TRBD1 (6 bases). CDR1 SGHAT and CDR2 FQNNGV come from the germline V gene. The germline V and J ends were trimmed by 3 bases and 4 bases, with 10 bases remaining between them. The CDR3 has 13 amino acids. The CDR3 loop is CASSFGQLYEQYF. The CDR3 DNA follows: TGTGCCAGCAGCTTCGGACAGCTTTACGAGCAGTACTTC.

This sequence joins TRBV4-1 and TRBJ1-2, with a weak D call TRBD1 (6 bases). The CDR3 loop spans 12 amino acids. Trimming stripped 4 bases from V and 8 bases from J, with 11 bases between. The V gene's germline CDR1 is MGHRA and CDR2 YSYEKL. In nucleotides, the CDR3 is TGCGCCAGCAGCCCACAGGGAATCGGCTACACCTTC. Protein sequence: CASSPQGIGYTF.

The chain has TRBV19 and TRBJ2-2; D is ambiguous. The CDR3 has 13 amino acids. Per germline, CDR1 LNHDA and CDR2 SQIVND (reference sequence). V was cut by 4 bases and J by 4 bases, with 7 bases left in between. CDR3 in DNA: TGTGCCAGTAGTAGGGTCCCCACCGGGGAGCTGTTTTTT. Its translation is CASSRVPTGELFF.

V and J are TRBV7-9 and TRBJ2-5; 7 bases line up with TRBD2. The germline V gene encodes CDR1 SEHNR and CDR2 FQNEAQ (reference sequence). V trimming: 5 bases; J trimming: 1 base; junction bases outside the gene matches: 7. The CDR3 runs 15 residues. The CDR3 bases are TGTGCCAGCAGCCCTAGCGCTAGCGGCCAAGAGACCCAGTACTTC. Translated, it gives CASSPSASGQETQYF. The whole variable domain, filled in from reference TRBV7-9 and TRBJ2-5, reads DTGVSQNPRHKITKRGQNVTFRCDPISEHNRLYWYRQTLGQGPEFLTYFQNEAQLEKSRLLSDRFSAERPKGSFSTLEIQRTEQGDSAMYLCASSPSASGQETQYFGPGTRLLVL.

To note about this clone: The sample contains more than one DNA sequence encoding this CDR3. The gene calls are TRBV28 and TRBJ1-1; D is uncertain. This CDR3 comprises 13 residues. V lost 3 bases to trimming and J lost 0 bases, with 5 bases between them. Per germline, CDR1 MDHEN and CDR2 SYDVKM. CDR3 protein: CASSFSLNTEAFF. CDR3 bases: TGTGCCAGCAGTTTCTCGCTGAACACTGAAGCTTTCTTT.

The V and J genes are TRBV11-2 and TRBJ2-7; D is possibly TRBD2 (5 bases). Germline V gene lookup returns CDR1 SGHAT and CDR2 FQNNGV. This CDR3 is built from 12 residues. The V end lost 7 bases, the J end lost 11 bases, and 18 bases lay between the germline ends. The CDR3 bases are TGTGCCAGCACCCAAGTCGGGGTTGGGAAGTACTTC. It translates to CASTQVGVGKYF.

The rearrangement links TRBV2 to TRBJ2-5; D may match TRBD1 or TRBD2 (5 bases each). This CDR3 spans 15 amino acids. V gave up 7 bases and J gave up 1 base, with 16 bases separating them. CDR1 is SNHLY, CDR2 FYNNEI, per germline. CDR3 residues: CASTPTPGPQETQYF. The CDR3, as DNA: TGTGCCAGCACCCCTACCCCGGGACCCCAAGAGACCCAGTACTTC.

V and J are TRBV4-1 and TRBJ2-7; 8 bases line up with TRBD1. This CDR3 has 15 residues. The germline CDR1 and CDR2 sequences are MGHRA and YSYEKL. Germline trimming cut 0 bases from V and 6 bases from J; bases unmatched to any gene: 7. CDR3 region: CASSQDPGQVREQYF. The CDR3 bases are TGCGCCAGCAGCCAAGATCCGGGACAGGTTCGCGAGCAGTACTTC.

The V and J genes are TRBV5-1 and TRBJ2-5; TRBD2 aligns across 9 bases. Trimming cost V 0 bases and J 1 base; bases outside gene matches: 7. This CDR3 spans 17 amino acids. Per germline, CDR1 SGHRS and CDR2 YFSETQ. This chain's CDR3 is CASSLADSGSFQETQYF. CDR3 sequence (DNA): TGCGCCAGCAGCTTGGCCGATAGCGGGAGTTTCCAAGAGACCCAGTACTTC.

This chain links TRBV28 with TRBJ2-7; 10 bases fit TRBD2. J was trimmed by 6 bases and V by 1 base; bases with no gene match: 6. The CDR3 runs 15 residues. The germline V gene encodes CDR1 MDHEN and CDR2 SYDVKM. CDR3 in amino acids: CASSLSLVAGGEQYF. The CDR3 DNA is TGTGCCAGCAGTTTATCTCTGGTAGCGGGGGGCGAGCAGTACTTC.